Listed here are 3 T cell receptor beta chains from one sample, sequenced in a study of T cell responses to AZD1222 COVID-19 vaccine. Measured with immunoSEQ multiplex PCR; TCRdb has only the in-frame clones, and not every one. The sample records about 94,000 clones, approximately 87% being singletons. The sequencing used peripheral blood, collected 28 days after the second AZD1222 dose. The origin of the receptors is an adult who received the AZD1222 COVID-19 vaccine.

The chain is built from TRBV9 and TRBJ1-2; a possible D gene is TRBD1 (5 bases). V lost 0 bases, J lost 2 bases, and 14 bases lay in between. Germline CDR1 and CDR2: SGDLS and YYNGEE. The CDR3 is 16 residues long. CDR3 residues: CASSVGMGGGNYGYTF. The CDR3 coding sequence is TGTGCCAGCAGCGTAGGAATGGGTGGGGGGAACTATGGCTACACCTTC.

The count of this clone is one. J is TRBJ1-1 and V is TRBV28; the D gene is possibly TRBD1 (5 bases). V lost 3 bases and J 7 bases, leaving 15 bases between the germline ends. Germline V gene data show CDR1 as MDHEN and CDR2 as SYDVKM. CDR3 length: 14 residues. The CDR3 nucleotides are TGTGCCAGCAGTTTGCACGGGGGACGGGGTGAAGCTTTCTTT. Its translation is CASSLHGGRGEAFF.

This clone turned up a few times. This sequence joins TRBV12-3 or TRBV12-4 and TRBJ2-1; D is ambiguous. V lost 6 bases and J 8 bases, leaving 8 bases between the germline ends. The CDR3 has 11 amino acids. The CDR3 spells CASSHWDEQFF. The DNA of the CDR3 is TGTGCCAGCAGCCATTGGGATGAGCAGTTCTTC.